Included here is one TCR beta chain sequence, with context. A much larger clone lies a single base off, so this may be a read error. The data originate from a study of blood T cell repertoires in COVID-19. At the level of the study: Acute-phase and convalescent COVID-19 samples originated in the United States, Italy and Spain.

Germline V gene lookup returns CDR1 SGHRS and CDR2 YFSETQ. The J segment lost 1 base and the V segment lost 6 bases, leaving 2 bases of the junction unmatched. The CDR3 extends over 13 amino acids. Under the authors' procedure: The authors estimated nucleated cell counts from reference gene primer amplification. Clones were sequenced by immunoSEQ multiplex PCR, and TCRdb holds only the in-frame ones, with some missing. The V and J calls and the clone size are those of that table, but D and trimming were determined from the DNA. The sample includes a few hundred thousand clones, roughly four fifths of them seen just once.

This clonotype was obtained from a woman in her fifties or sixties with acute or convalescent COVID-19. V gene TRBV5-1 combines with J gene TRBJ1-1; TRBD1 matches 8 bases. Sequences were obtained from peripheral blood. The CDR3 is CASTGTGNTEAFF. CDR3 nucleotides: TGCGCCAGCACCGGGACAGGGAACACTGAAGCTTTCTTT.